This note documents a single T cell receptor beta chain sequence. No antigen is known for it. Base qualities are not at hand, and no much larger clone is one base apart. These data originate in a study of T cell responses to AZD1222 COVID-19 vaccine (dated by TCRdb to the early 2020s). With respect to the entire study: AZD1222 recipients with second doses at about 4 weeks or about 12 weeks were pooled, because spike-specific TCR depth and breadth did not differ between schedules. A total of more than 230 trial participants underwent TCR sequencing, of whom about 200 received two doses of AZD1222 and around 25 received two doses of the MenACWY control vaccine. Trial participants were enrolled by age into subgroups of 18-55, 56-69 and 70-plus years, and about 150, 27 and 61 TCR-sequenced participants, respectively, were included in these subgroups. Overall study outcomes, separate from this receptor: Epitopes outside the regions mutated in the B.1.351 and B.1.1.7 variants were reportedly recognized by nearly half of the unique spike-specific TCRs. Conclusions about previously exposed vaccinees were limited because only a handful of AZD1222 recipients were SARS-CoV-2 seropositive at baseline. Because no day 14 peak-response samples were available, the repertoires could be characterized only after the peak T cell response. In the small 56-69-year group, the increase in depth fell short of significance, most likely because of low power. CD4 TCRs associated with the vaccine covered the entire spike protein, and the dominant responses were in regions 160-218 and 743-854. Participants were mostly white British, with more females than males. The authors suggested clonal diversity may have been underestimated. After two AZD1222 doses, spike-specific TCR breadth and depth were significantly higher than at day 0 and than in MenACWY recipients.

The time point label for this specimen denotes: baseline before first vaccination. The vaccinee samples were drawn from two UK trials, COV001 and COV002, one of which was a single-blind randomized controlled phase 2/3 trial testing AZD1222 (ChAdOx1 nCoV-19) in healthy adults. For TCRbeta chain sequencing, PBMC samples were collected from trial participants at day 0 and at day 28 after the second dose. The CDR3 regions of human TCRbeta chains were analyzed by immunosequencing. The source study handled its data this way. TCRs in the repertoires were compared against a reference library of SARS-CoV-2-specific TCRs that had been generated with the MIRA antigen-specificity platform. Breadth was defined as the fraction of unique TCRs that were SARS-CoV-2-associated. Depth was defined as the fraction of total T cells that were SARS-CoV-2-associated. Each spike-specific TCR was assigned to its reactive spike region and to a CD4 or CD8 class using the MIRA data. Log10-transformed breadth and depth values were compared by one-way ANOVA with Sidak's multiple comparisons tests. TCRdb took over this immuneACCESS table, retaining in-frame rearrangements with V and J assigned. Such tables are incomplete; in checked studies, under half of the missing clones stem from an unresolved V gene, and the remainder is unexplained. For V, J and clone size, that table is used; D and trimming come from the DNA. Present in this sample are 180,000 or so clones, less than 95% of which were seen just once. About 0.6% of the sample goes to the ten largest clones.

At the junction V is shortened by 8 bases and J by 7 bases, with 6 bases in between. There are 10 amino acids in the CDR3, from cysteine to phenylalanine inclusive. CDR3 DNA is the only sequence kept; it has 30 bases, read in frame from the first base. CDR1 is given as SNHLY and CDR2 as FYNNEI, both from the germline V gene. The receptor chain draws on TRBV2 and TRBJ1-5, with the D gene too uncertain to name. The sample consisted of peripheral blood, taken on day 0 of AZD1222 vaccination. The clonotype was recovered from an adult in good health. The CDR3 reads CASGGQPQHF. The nucleotides read TGTGCCAGCGGAGGGCAGCCCCAGCATTTT.